This T cell receptor (beta chain) came from a study of PD-1 blockade in classical Hodgkin lymphoma. Sample time point: cycle 4 day 1 (C4D1), after five to seven weeks of nivolumab. Each of the patients experienced relapse following autologous stem cell transplantation, and their brentuximab vedotin exposure differed. Magnetic negative selection of thawed PBMCs was the method by which CD4+ T cells were purified. Best response was recorded as complete response, partial response or progressive disease. The data were produced by immunoSEQ multiplex PCR, yet TCRdb's version contains in-frame clones alone and is incomplete. The sample consists of roughly 20,000 clones, roughly 80% of them appearing once. Comment on this clone: Its antigen remains unknown.

Study-wide points: Patients excluded were those beginning nivolumab under 1 year after ASCT. The diversity seen at baseline in complete responders resembled that of newly diagnosed patients. Relapsed/refractory patients reportedly had lower baseline diversity than newly diagnosed patients.

Sequenced here: CD4+ T cells from blood, sampled before the fourth cycle of nivolumab. The TCR originated in a human donor with classical Hodgkin lymphoma.

The CDR3 sequence: CASRPWKENEQFF. In DNA, the CDR3 is TGTGCCAGCAGGCCCTGGAAGGAGAATGAGCAGTTCTTC. This chain connects TRBV6-6 to TRBJ2-1; no definite D call. The CDR3 runs 13 residues. The V and J ends lost 6 bases and 7 bases respectively, with 13 bases between them. CDR1 and CDR2 (germline): MNHNY, SVGAGI (reference sequence).